The source of this T cell receptor beta chain is a study of T cell responses to AZD1222 COVID-19 vaccine. This clone has only one observation. Here immunoSEQ multiplex PCR was the method, and the copy in TCRdb shows in-frame clones only, minus some. The sample consists of over 130,000 clones, roughly 90% of them appearing once. Sequenced material: peripheral blood, taken 28 days after the second AZD1222 dose. This TCR was sampled from an adult who received the AZD1222 COVID-19 vaccine.

This chain's CDR3 is CASSEARGRGNQPQHF. CDR3 in DNA: TGTGCCAGCAGTGAAGCGCGAGGTAGGGGCAATCAGCCCCAGCATTTT. This sequence joins TRBV2 and TRBJ1-5; D gene ambiguous. The CDR3 runs to 16 residues. V lost 0 bases to trimming and J lost 2 bases, with 11 bases between them. Per germline, CDR1 SNHLY and CDR2 FYNNEI.